The rows below give T cell receptor beta chains drawn from one sample of a study of cytomegalovirus exposure and HLA in healthy donors. Clones were sequenced by immunoSEQ multiplex PCR, and TCRdb holds only the in-frame ones, with some missing. Of approximately 110,000 clones listed, roughly 77% are singletons. Sequences were obtained from PBMCs. The receptors shown here come from a woman aged 30 to 39 in good health and CMV-seronegative. The CDR3 runs from the conserved cysteine through the conserved F or W. The D gene is left open where the match is weak. Some rows mark clone size as missing; the rest say once, few, many or name a class of expanded clone.

d_call: TRBD2
clone_size: .
v_call: TRBV5-1
j_call: TRBJ2-1
cdr3_length: 15
cdr3_nt: TGCGCCAGCAGCTTGATAGCGGGAGGTCACAATGAGCAGTTCTTC
cdr3_aa: CASSLIAGGHNEQFF

d_call: .
clone_size: few
v_call: TRBV19
j_call: TRBJ1-1
cdr3_length: 14
cdr3_nt: TGTGCCAGTAGTATAGGAGGGTCGGGTACTGAAGCTTTCTTT
cdr3_aa: CASSIGGSGTEAFF

d_call: .
clone_size: .
v_call: TRBV5-8
j_call: TRBJ2-1
cdr3_length: 12
cdr3_nt: TGTGCCAGCAGCGTTCCCCTAGGGGGCGGGATCTTC
cdr3_aa: CASSVPLGGGIF

d_call: .
clone_size: .
v_call: TRBV4-1
j_call: TRBJ2-1
cdr3_length: 16
cdr3_nt: TGCGCCAGCAGCCAAGATGCGGGTTTCTCCTACAATGAGCAGTTCTTC
cdr3_aa: CASSQDAGFSYNEQFF

d_call: .
clone_size: .
v_call: TRBV5-1
j_call: TRBJ2-7
cdr3_length: 14
cdr3_nt: TGCGCCAGCAGCCGGGGAGGACCCTCGGCCGAGCAGTACTTC
cdr3_aa: CASSRGGPSAEQYF

d_call: TRBD1
clone_size: .
v_call: TRBV5-1
j_call: TRBJ1-1
cdr3_length: 16
cdr3_nt: TGCGCCAGCAGCTTGCCGGGACAGGGCTCGGGCACTGAAGCTTTCTTT
cdr3_aa: CASSLPGQGSGTEAFF

d_call: TRBD1
clone_size: .
v_call: TRBV27
j_call: TRBJ1-1
cdr3_length: 14
cdr3_nt: TGTGCCAGCAGTGGAGGGACAGGGTGGACTGAAGCTTTCTTT
cdr3_aa: CASSGGTGWTEAFF

d_call: .
clone_size: .
v_call: TRBV19
j_call: TRBJ2-1
cdr3_length: 19
cdr3_nt: TGTGCCAGTCCGTGCCCCCCACTGGGGGCCTATAGCTCCTACAATGAGCAGTTCTTC
cdr3_aa: CASPCPPLGAYSSYNEQFF

d_call: .
clone_size: .
v_call: TRBV6-1
j_call: TRBJ1-2
cdr3_length: 13
cdr3_nt: TGTGCCAGCAGTGAAGCGGCAGTTGGTGGCTACACCTTC
cdr3_aa: CASSEAAVGGYTF

d_call: .
clone_size: few
v_call: TRBV5-1
j_call: TRBJ2-3
cdr3_length: 14
cdr3_nt: TGCGCCAGCCGAGGAGTCACGGGGACAGATACGCAGTATTTT
cdr3_aa: CASRGVTGTDTQYF

d_call: TRBD1
clone_size: .
v_call: TRBV7-9
j_call: TRBJ1-3
cdr3_length: 15
cdr3_nt: TGTGCCAGCAGCTTAATCAGGGGGGCTGGAAACACCATATATTTT
cdr3_aa: CASSLIRGAGNTIYF

d_call: .
clone_size: .
v_call: TRBV5-4
j_call: TRBJ1-2
cdr3_length: 13
cdr3_nt: TGTGCCAGCAGCTCCACAGGGAACTATGGCTACACCTTC
cdr3_aa: CASSSTGNYGYTF

d_call: TRBD2
clone_size: .
v_call: TRBV29-1
j_call: TRBJ2-6
cdr3_length: 16
cdr3_nt: TGCAGTGTAATTGGACTAGCGGGCTCTGGGGCCAACGTCCTGACTTTC
cdr3_aa: CSVIGLAGSGANVLTF

d_call: .
clone_size: .
v_call: TRBV7-3
j_call: TRBJ2-1
cdr3_length: 16
cdr3_nt: TGTGCCAGCAGCTTACCGGGTGGGAGCGGTAACAATGAGCAGTTCTTC
cdr3_aa: CASSLPGGSGNNEQFF

d_call: .
clone_size: once
v_call: TRBV6-5
j_call: TRBJ1-2
cdr3_length: 15
cdr3_nt: TGTGCCAGCAGGGAGAGTGGGCTGACAGTGAGAGGCTACACCTTC
cdr3_aa: CASRESGLTVRGYTF

d_call: TRBD2
clone_size: .
v_call: TRBV6-5
j_call: TRBJ2-7
cdr3_length: 16
cdr3_nt: TGTGCCAGCAGTTACTCGAGCGGGGGACCCTCCTACGAGCAGTACTTC
cdr3_aa: CASSYSSGGPSYEQYF

d_call: TRBD2
clone_size: .
v_call: TRBV7-9
j_call: TRBJ2-5
cdr3_length: 16
cdr3_nt: TGTGCCAGCAGCTTAAGGCTAGCGGGAGGGCAAGAGACCCAGTACTTC
cdr3_aa: CASSLRLAGGQETQYF

d_call: TRBD2
clone_size: few
v_call: TRBV28
j_call: TRBJ2-1
cdr3_length: 15
cdr3_nt: TGTGCCAGCAGTCCCACTAGCGGGTGGAATAATGAGCAGTTCTTC
cdr3_aa: CASSPTSGWNNEQFF

d_call: TRBD2
clone_size: .
v_call: TRBV5-4
j_call: TRBJ2-5
cdr3_length: 16
cdr3_nt: TGTGCCAGCAGCCCTAGGACTAGCGACGACCAAGAGACCCAGTACTTC
cdr3_aa: CASSPRTSDDQETQYF

d_call: .
clone_size: .
v_call: TRBV6-1
j_call: TRBJ1-1
cdr3_length: 12
cdr3_nt: TGTGCCAGCAGGACAACAGGCACTGAAGCTTTCTTT
cdr3_aa: CASRTTGTEAFF

d_call: .
clone_size: .
v_call: TRBV6-5
j_call: TRBJ2-5
cdr3_length: 13
cdr3_nt: TGTGCCAGCAGTTACTTCCCCGGGGAGACCCAGTACTTC
cdr3_aa: CASSYFPGETQYF

d_call: .
clone_size: .
v_call: TRBV30
j_call: TRBJ1-4
cdr3_length: 12
cdr3_nt: TGTGCCTGGAGTGTGATTAGAGAAAAACTGTTTTTT
cdr3_aa: CAWSVIREKLFF

d_call: TRBD1
clone_size: few
v_call: TRBV7-8
j_call: TRBJ1-1
cdr3_length: 15
cdr3_nt: TGTGCCAGCAGCTCTGGACAGGGCGGAAACACTGAAGCTTTCTTT
cdr3_aa: CASSSGQGGNTEAFF

d_call: .
clone_size: .
v_call: TRBV25-1
j_call: TRBJ1-2
cdr3_length: 14
cdr3_nt: TGTGCCAGCAGTATGGGACTATCTAACTATGGCTACACCTTC
cdr3_aa: CASSMGLSNYGYTF

d_call: .
clone_size: .
v_call: TRBV6-5
j_call: TRBJ1-3
cdr3_length: 16
cdr3_nt: TGTGCCAGCAGTTACTCAGGGCAGGGAGGTGGAAACACCATATATTTT
cdr3_aa: CASSYSGQGGGNTIYF

d_call: .
clone_size: .
v_call: TRBV5-6
j_call: TRBJ1-6
cdr3_length: 17
cdr3_nt: TGTGCCAGCAGCTTGGAGGGGCGGGGATTCTATAATTCACCCCTCCACTTT
cdr3_aa: CASSLEGRGFYNSPLHF

d_call: TRBD1
clone_size: .
v_call: TRBV2
j_call: TRBJ1-2
cdr3_length: 16
cdr3_nt: TGTGCCAGCATCTGGGACAGGGTATCCTTAGACTATGGCTACACCTTC
cdr3_aa: CASIWDRVSLDYGYTF

d_call: TRBD2
clone_size: .
v_call: TRBV7-6
j_call: TRBJ2-3
cdr3_length: 16
cdr3_nt: TGTGCCAGCAGCCCAGGGACTAGTCTTAGCACAGATACGCAGTATTTT
cdr3_aa: CASSPGTSLSTDTQYF

d_call: .
clone_size: once
v_call: TRBV5-4
j_call: TRBJ2-7
cdr3_length: 13
cdr3_nt: TGTGCCAGCAGCTTCAGAAACTCCTACGAGCAGTACTTC
cdr3_aa: CASSFRNSYEQYF

d_call: .
clone_size: .
v_call: TRBV5-1
j_call: TRBJ1-6
cdr3_length: 13
cdr3_nt: TGCGCCAGCAGCTTGGGCTCTCGGTCACCCCTCCACTTT
cdr3_aa: CASSLGSRSPLHF

d_call: TRBD1
clone_size: few
v_call: TRBV18
j_call: TRBJ2-1
cdr3_length: 14
cdr3_nt: TGTGCCAGCTCCCGACAGGGCGCGGACAATGAGCAGTTCTTC
cdr3_aa: CASSRQGADNEQFF

d_call: .
clone_size: once
v_call: TRBV19
j_call: TRBJ1-2
cdr3_length: 14
cdr3_nt: TGTGCCAGTAGTCGCCGGGAGACCGACTATGGCTACACCTTC
cdr3_aa: CASSRRETDYGYTF

d_call: TRBD1
clone_size: .
v_call: TRBV30
j_call: TRBJ2-7
cdr3_length: 13
cdr3_nt: TGTGCCTGGACCCGATCAGGGGGCTACGAGCAGTACTTC
cdr3_aa: CAWTRSGGYEQYF

d_call: TRBD1
clone_size: .
v_call: TRBV13
j_call: TRBJ2-3
cdr3_length: 14
cdr3_nt: TGTGCCAGCAGCTTGACAGGGGCCACAGATACGCAGTATTTT
cdr3_aa: CASSLTGATDTQYF

d_call: .
clone_size: .
v_call: TRBV7-8
j_call: TRBJ1-2
cdr3_length: 15
cdr3_nt: TGTGCCAGCAGCTTAGGGCGGACAGTGGCTCATGGCTACACCTTC
cdr3_aa: CASSLGRTVAHGYTF

d_call: .
clone_size: .
v_call: TRBV2
j_call: TRBJ2-2
cdr3_length: 15
cdr3_nt: TGTGCCAGCAGTGAGTTGGGCGACAACACCGGGGAGCTGTTTTTT
cdr3_aa: CASSELGDNTGELFF

d_call: TRBD2
clone_size: .
v_call: TRBV6-4
j_call: TRBJ2-1
cdr3_length: 16
cdr3_nt: TGTGCCAGCAGTGACTCGGCGGGAGGGGGTAACGATGAGCAGTTCTTC
cdr3_aa: CASSDSAGGGNDEQFF

d_call: .
clone_size: once
v_call: TRBV27
j_call: TRBJ2-3
cdr3_length: 15
cdr3_nt: TGTGCCAGCAGTTCTAGGACAGCTAGCACAGATACGCAGTATTTT
cdr3_aa: CASSSRTASTDTQYF

d_call: .
clone_size: .
v_call: TRBV4-1
j_call: TRBJ1-2
cdr3_length: 16
cdr3_nt: TGCGCCAGCAGCCAAGACAATCTACGGGGACTCTATGGCTACACCTTC
cdr3_aa: CASSQDNLRGLYGYTF

d_call: TRBD1
clone_size: .
v_call: TRBV4-1
j_call: TRBJ2-5
cdr3_length: 17
cdr3_nt: TGCGCCAGCAGCCAAGATACTCGACAGGGGCCCCAAGAGACCCAGTACTTC
cdr3_aa: CASSQDTRQGPQETQYF

d_call: .
clone_size: few
v_call: TRBV30
j_call: TRBJ2-7
cdr3_length: 12
cdr3_nt: TGTGCCTGGAGTGTACGGACTTACGAGCAGTACTTC
cdr3_aa: CAWSVRTYEQYF

d_call: TRBD2
clone_size: few
v_call: TRBV5-6
j_call: TRBJ2-4
cdr3_length: 12
cdr3_nt: TGTGCCAGCAGCTCGAGACTAGCTCTTCAGTACTTC
cdr3_aa: CASSSRLALQYF

d_call: .
clone_size: .
v_call: TRBV19
j_call: TRBJ1-1
cdr3_length: 12
cdr3_nt: TGTGCCAGTACGACAGGGAACACTGAAGCTTTCTTT
cdr3_aa: CASTTGNTEAFF

d_call: .
clone_size: .
v_call: TRBV29-1
j_call: TRBJ1-1
cdr3_length: 16
cdr3_nt: TGCAGCGTTGAAGATTCGCCAGCGGGGAGGGGCACTGAAGCTTTCTTT
cdr3_aa: CSVEDSPAGRGTEAFF

d_call: TRBD1
clone_size: few
v_call: TRBV29-1
j_call: TRBJ1-4
cdr3_length: 13
cdr3_nt: TGCAGCGTTCGGACAGGGTGGGGAGAAAAACTGTTTTTT
cdr3_aa: CSVRTGWGEKLFF

d_call: TRBD1
clone_size: .
v_call: TRBV4-1
j_call: TRBJ1-2
cdr3_length: 16
cdr3_nt: TGCGCCAGCAGCCAAGCCGGACAGGGAAAAAACTATGGCTACACCTTC
cdr3_aa: CASSQAGQGKNYGYTF

d_call: .
clone_size: .
v_call: TRBV19
j_call: TRBJ2-2
cdr3_length: 16
cdr3_nt: TGTGCCAGTAGTGCTACAGGGACGTTTTACACCGGGGAGCTGTTTTTT
cdr3_aa: CASSATGTFYTGELFF

d_call: TRBD2
clone_size: .
v_call: TRBV11-3
j_call: TRBJ2-7
cdr3_length: 13
cdr3_nt: TGTGCCAGCAGCTCGCGATCCGGGGGGGAGCAGTACTTC
cdr3_aa: CASSSRSGGEQYF

d_call: TRBD1
clone_size: .
v_call: TRBV5-1
j_call: TRBJ1-2
cdr3_length: 15
cdr3_nt: TGCGCCAGCAGCTTATCGGACAGGGACGACTATGGCTACACCTTC
cdr3_aa: CASSLSDRDDYGYTF

d_call: .
clone_size: .
v_call: TRBV6-6
j_call: TRBJ1-1
cdr3_length: 14
cdr3_nt: TGTGCCAGCAGTCCGACTCAGGGTCCCGGTGGGACTTTCTTT
cdr3_aa: CASSPTQGPGGTFF